These 21 T cell receptor beta chains were sequenced from one sample in a study of cytomegalovirus exposure and HLA in healthy donors. The assay was immunoSEQ multiplex PCR, and TCRdb's table has in-frame clones only and misses some. The sample yields about 220,000 clones, around 90% seen once. The sequencing input was PBMCs. The origin of the receptors is a woman in her late teens or twenties in good health and CMV-seronegative.

The chain carries TRBV7-3 and TRBJ1-1; tentatively, D is TRBD1 (5 bases). V lost 0 bases and J lost 0, with 8 bases in between. Per germline, CDR1 SGHTA and CDR2 FQGTGA. CDR3 length: 15 amino acids. CDR3 in DNA: TGTGCCAGCAGCTTAACCGACAGCCTGAACACTGAAGCTTTCTTT. Its translation: CASSLTDSLNTEAFF.

This chain links TRBV18 with TRBJ1-3; tentative D call: TRBD1 (6 bases). Trimming shortened V by 2 bases and J by 3 bases, and 20 bases separated the two germline ends. The CDR3 covers 18 residues. Germline values: CDR1 KGHSH, CDR2 LQKENI. CDR3 DNA sequence: TGTGCCAGCTCACCATTGGAAACAGGGCTTCTCGGTGGAAACACCATATATTTT. Translation: CASSPLETGLLGGNTIYF. Complete variable domain (other parts from reference TRBV18 and TRBJ1-3): NAGVMQNPRHLVRRRGQEARLRCSPMKGHSHVYWYRQLPEEGLKFMVYLQKENIIDESGMPKERFSAEFPKEGPSILRIQQVVRGDSAAYFCASSPLETGLLGGNTIYFGEGSWLTVV.

This rearrangement joins TRBV2 to TRBJ1-1; 9 bases map to TRBD1. Unmatched junction bases numbered 17, after V lost 8 bases and J lost 7 bases. This CDR3 contains 16 residues. Germline V lookup: CDR1 SNHLY, CDR2 FYNNEI. Here the CDR3 DNA reads TGTGCCAGCGGCCCTATGAAGGGACAGGGTTGGCGTGAAGCTTTCTTT. This gives the protein CASGPMKGQGWREAFF.

This chain connects TRBV18 to TRBJ2-7, with D unclear. This CDR3 is 12 amino acids long. In germline, CDR1 is KGHSH, CDR2 LQKENI. V shed 6 bases and J shed 4 bases, with 10 bases lying between them. The CDR3 DNA is TGTGCCAGCTCTTACGACTTGTACGAGCAGTACTTC. It encodes CASSYDLYEQYF.

The V and J genes are TRBV2 and TRBJ2-5, with TRBD2 as a possible D gene (6 bases). Germline V gene sequence: CDR1 SNHLY, CDR2 FYNNEI. Between the trimmed V and J ends, which lost 5 bases and 3 bases, there was a span of 16 bases. This CDR3 is 15 amino acids long. The CDR3 DNA follows: TGTGCCAGCAGTATATCGGGAGCGAGGAAAGAGACCCAGTACTTC. Encoded protein: CASSISGARKETQYF.

The rearrangement links TRBV5-1 to TRBJ1-1; 9 bases are a match to TRBD1. This CDR3 is built from 15 residues. CDR1 and CDR2 (germline): SGHRS, YFSETQ. J was trimmed by 0 bases and V by 4 bases; bases with no gene match: 4. The CDR3 nucleotides read TGCGCCAGCAGCCCGGACAGGGGAGTGAACACTGAAGCTTTCTTT. Translation: CASSPDRGVNTEAFF.

V and J are TRBV5-1 and TRBJ2-1; 8 bases match TRBD2. This CDR3 region has 15 residues. J lost 6 bases, V lost 1 base, and 6 bases had no gene match. Germline lookup yields CDR1 SGHRS and CDR2 YFSETQ. The CDR3 sequence is CASSLSSGSLNEQFF. The DNA of the CDR3 is TGCGCCAGCAGCTTGTCCAGCGGGAGCCTCAATGAGCAGTTCTTC.

V gene TRBV28 combines with J gene TRBJ2-7; the D is unclear. The germline V gene has CDR1 MDHEN and CDR2 SYDVKM. V was trimmed by 2 bases and J by 6 bases, leaving 8 bases between them. This CDR3 comprises 12 residues. This CDR3 is CASSLTLGEQYF. CDR3 DNA: TGTGCCAGCAGTTTAACCCTCGGCGAGCAGTACTTC.

The chain couples TRBV6-4 to TRBJ1-1; a weak D match, TRBD1 (6 bases). Trimming took 0 bases from V and 6 from J, leaving 14 bases between them. Germline V CDR1 and CDR2: MRHNA, SNTAGT. The CDR3 length is 15 residues. CDR3: CASSDSVDSNAEAFF. CDR3 DNA sequence: TGTGCCAGCAGTGACTCCGTGGACAGCAACGCTGAAGCTTTCTTT.

Written as DNA, the CDR3 is TGCGCCAGCAGCTTGGAGCTGACAAACACTGAAGCTTTCTTT. Amino acids: CASSLELTNTEAFF. The rearrangement joins TRBV5-1 to TRBJ1-1; D is uncertain. Germline V lookup: CDR1 SGHRS, CDR2 YFSETQ. This CDR3 is built from 14 residues. V lost 0 bases to trimming and J lost 2 bases, with 8 bases between them.

The J gene is TRBJ2-1, the V gene TRBV5-1; 7 bases align to TRBD2. Germline trimming cut 0 bases from V and 8 bases from J; bases unmatched to any gene: 5. The germline gives CDR1 SGHRS, CDR2 YFSETQ. The CDR3 extends over 14 amino acids. The CDR3 sequence is CASSLGGRLDEQFF. DNA for the CDR3: TGCGCCAGCAGCTTGGGCGGGAGACTCGATGAGCAGTTCTTC.

This chain connects TRBV5-1 to TRBJ2-1, with 8 bases identical to TRBD1. Germline lookup yields CDR1 SGHRS and CDR2 YFSETQ. V shed 4 bases and J 10 bases; nucleotides not matched to a gene: 10. The CDR3 consists of 14 residues. CDR3 amino acids: CASSPGGGSREQFF. CDR3 coding DNA: TGCGCCAGCAGCCCAGGGGGCGGCAGCCGCGAGCAGTTCTTC.

The chain employs TRBV28 and TRBJ1-2; 8 bases are shared with TRBD1. Germline CDR1 MDHEN, CDR2 SYDVKM. Germline trimming cut 6 bases from V and 5 bases from J; bases unmatched to any gene: 5. The CDR3 has 13 residues. CDR3 DNA sequence: TGTGCCAGCAGATTGGGACAGGAGTATGGCTACACCTTC. Protein product: CASRLGQEYGYTF.

The chain uses TRBV28 and TRBJ2-6; D unresolved. This CDR3 has 14 residues. Per germline, CDR1 MDHEN and CDR2 SYDVKM. V lost 8 bases to trimming and J lost 0 bases, with 8 bases between them. CDR3 nucleotide sequence: TGTGCCAGCCGGGTCCCCTCTGGGGCCAACGTCCTGACTTTC. Amino acids: CASRVPSGANVLTF. Complete variable domain (other parts from reference TRBV28 and TRBJ2-6): DVKVTQSSRYLVKRTGEKVFLECVQDMDHENMFWYRQDPGLGLRLIYFSYDVKMKEKGDIPEGYSVSREKKERFSLILESASTNQTSMYLCASRVPSGANVLTFGAGSRLTVL.

The chain joins TRBV27 to TRBJ2-5, with 12 bases aligning to TRBD1. This CDR3 contains 16 residues. The germline V gene has CDR1 MNHEY and CDR2 SMNVEV (reference sequence). V lost 5 bases to trimming and J lost 5 bases; unmatched junction nucleotides: 9. In nucleotides, the CDR3 is TGTGCCAGCAGTAGAACCGGGACAGGGGGCGGGGAGACCCAGTACTTC. Its translation is CASSRTGTGGGETQYF.

Concerning this clone itself: Different DNA sequences within this sample yield the same CDR3. The chain uses TRBV5-4 and TRBJ2-2, with 12 bases fitting TRBD2. Germline CDR1 is SGHNT and CDR2 is YYREEE (reference sequence). Unmatched junction bases numbered 5, after V lost 3 bases and J lost 2 bases. This CDR3 has 17 amino acids. The CDR3 spells CASSSGLAGLNTGELFF. In DNA form, the CDR3 reads TGTGCCAGCAGCTCAGGACTAGCGGGACTTAACACCGGGGAGCTGTTTTTT.

The chain uses TRBV28 and TRBJ1-2; 8 positions agree with TRBD1. In germline, CDR1 is MDHEN, CDR2 SYDVKM. V lost 4 bases and J lost 6; bases outside the gene matches: 7. CDR3 size: 14 residues. CDR3 in DNA: TGTGCCAGCAGTTCAGCGGACAGGGTAAATGGCTACACCTTC. Its protein is CASSSADRVNGYTF.

Only one count was recorded for this clone. The chain carries TRBV7-7 and TRBJ2-7, with 7 bases fitting TRBD1. This CDR3 spans 15 amino acids. CDR1 is SSHAT and CDR2 is FNYEAQ in the germline V gene (reference sequence). The ends lost 5 bases at V and 3 bases at J; junction bases unmatched: 10. CDR3 bases: TGTGCCAGCAGCGAGAAACAGGGGCCCTACTACGAGCAGTACTTC. This gives the protein CASSEKQGPYYEQYF.

The rearrangement links TRBV9 to TRBJ1-1, with D unresolved. The CDR3 contains 14 residues. CDR1 and CDR2 from the germline V gene are SGDLS and YYNGEE. With 2 bases removed from V and 0 bases from J, the gap between germline ends came to 8 bases. DNA for the CDR3: TGTGCCAGCAGCGTGGAGGAGTTGAACACTGAAGCTTTCTTT. It translates to CASSVEELNTEAFF. Drawing the rest from reference TRBV9 and TRBJ1-1, the complete variable domain is DSGVTQTPKHLITATGQRVTLRCSPRSGDLSVYWYQQSLDQGLQFLIQYYNGEERAKGNILERFSAQQFPDLHSELNLSSLELGDSALYFCASSVEELNTEAFFGQGTRLTVV.

V usage is TRBV6-5 and J usage is TRBJ1-1; D unclear. The length of the CDR3 is 12 residues. The ends were cut back, 5 bases at V and 2 bases at J, with 6 bases in the middle. From germline, CDR1 is MNHEY and CDR2 SVGAGI. Here the CDR3 reads CASSLYNTEAFF. CDR3 nucleotides: TGTGCCAGCAGTCTTTATAACACTGAAGCTTTCTTT.

This clone has a handful of counts. This chain connects TRBV10-3 to TRBJ2-7, with D possibly TRBD2 on 5 matching bases. Trimming shortened V by 6 bases and J by 12 bases, and 18 bases separated the two germline ends. The CDR3 loop spans 12 amino acids. Germline assignment: CDR1 ENHRY and CDR2 SYGVKD. The CDR3, as DNA: TGTGCCATCAGCTCTTTACGGGGTGGACTGTACTTC. Protein product: CAISSLRGGLYF.